This is a list of T cell receptor beta chains from one sample in a study of T cells after yellow fever vaccination. A single record per CDR3 protein comes from TCRdb applying MiXCR to the 5' RACE reads. The sample yields about 320,000 distinct CDR3 sequences, over 3.5% seen once. The sample consisted of PBMCs, taken 15 days after the yellow fever booster vaccination. The source of these receptors is a man in his late teens or twenties who received the YFV17D yellow fever vaccine. Each CDR3 is given with its conserved first and last residue. Fields, in order: J gene, V gene, clone size, D gene, CDR3 DNA, CDR3 protein. D genes are given only for firm matches. Size tells how often a clone was seen (once, few, many) or the class of an expanded clone, and some rows leave it out.

J gene: TRBJ2-3; V gene: TRBV4-2; clone size: .; D gene: .; CDR3 DNA: TGTGCCAGCAGCCCCGGTGGTCGCGATACGCAGTATTTT; CDR3 protein: CASSPGGRDTQYF
J gene: TRBJ1-4; V gene: TRBV12-3/TRBV12-4; clone size: few; D gene: .; CDR3 DNA: TGTGCCAGCAGCTCCTGGGACGAGGGTGAAAAACTGTTTTTT; CDR3 protein: CASSSWDEGEKLFF
J gene: TRBJ2-3; V gene: TRBV5-1; clone size: .; D gene: TRBD2; CDR3 DNA: TGCGCCAGCAGCTTGGGTCTAGCGGGGGGATACACAGATACGCAGTATTTT; CDR3 protein: CASSLGLAGGYTDTQYF
J gene: TRBJ2-2; V gene: TRBV2; clone size: .; D gene: TRBD1; CDR3 DNA: TGTGCCAGCAGAGACCAGGGGGCCGGGGAGCTGTTTTTT; CDR3 protein: CASRDQGAGELFF
J gene: TRBJ1-4; V gene: TRBV20-1; clone size: many; D gene: TRBD1; CDR3 DNA: TGCAGTGCTAGAGTTCCGACAGGGGATGAAAAACTGTTTTTT; CDR3 protein: CSARVPTGDEKLFF
J gene: TRBJ1-2; V gene: TRBV5-1; clone size: many; D gene: .; CDR3 DNA: TGCGCCAGCAGCTCTTCGGGGTATCTCAACTATGGCTACACCTTC; CDR3 protein: CASSSSGYLNYGYTF
J gene: TRBJ2-5; V gene: TRBV6-2/TRBV6-3; clone size: many; D gene: .; CDR3 DNA: TGTGCCAGCAGTTACTACAGGGTGGCCCAAGAGACCCAGTACTTC; CDR3 protein: CASSYYRVAQETQYF
J gene: TRBJ2-3; V gene: TRBV6-5; clone size: few; D gene: TRBD2; CDR3 DNA: TGTGCCAGCAGTTCCACACTAGCGGGCCCGGGTTTAGCTACGCAGTATTTT; CDR3 protein: CASSSTLAGPGLATQYF
J gene: TRBJ1-1; V gene: TRBV3-1; clone size: few; D gene: .; CDR3 DNA: TGTGCCAGCAGCCAGCCTGGACAGTTCACTGAAGCTTTCTTT; CDR3 protein: CASSQPGQFTEAFF
J gene: TRBJ1-1; V gene: TRBV7-3; clone size: .; D gene: .; CDR3 DNA: TGTGCCAGCAGCCCCGGACGGGGAGGGACGACTGAAGCTTTCTTT; CDR3 protein: CASSPGRGGTTEAFF
J gene: TRBJ2-4; V gene: TRBV7-9; clone size: many; D gene: TRBD1; CDR3 DNA: TGTGCCAGCAGCTCAGGGGTCCGGGACAGGGAACGAGACATTCAGTACTTC; CDR3 protein: CASSSGVRDRERDIQYF
J gene: TRBJ2-7; V gene: TRBV27; clone size: many; D gene: TRBD2; CDR3 DNA: TGTGCCAGCAGTCCTCTAGCGGGGGGGCTCGAGCAGTACTTC; CDR3 protein: CASSPLAGGLEQYF
J gene: TRBJ2-3; V gene: TRBV7-2; clone size: many; D gene: .; CDR3 DNA: TGTGCCAGCAGCTTCAGTCGGGGCCTCACAGATACGCAGTATTTT; CDR3 protein: CASSFSRGLTDTQYF
J gene: TRBJ2-5; V gene: TRBV7-9; clone size: few; D gene: .; CDR3 DNA: TGTGCCAGCATCCTTAGGGGGGGCCCTGTGGGAGTGGAGACCCAGTACTTC; CDR3 protein: CASILRGGPVGVETQYF
J gene: TRBJ1-4; V gene: TRBV7-9; clone size: few; D gene: .; CDR3 DNA: TGTGCCAGCAGCTTAGGGGGGAATAATGAAAAACTGTTTTTT; CDR3 protein: CASSLGGNNEKLFF
J gene: TRBJ1-2; V gene: TRBV5-1; clone size: many; D gene: .; CDR3 DNA: TGCGCCAGCAGCTTGGAGGGAGGCGGCTACACCTTC; CDR3 protein: CASSLEGGGYTF
J gene: TRBJ2-1; V gene: TRBV2; clone size: many; D gene: .; CDR3 DNA: TGTGCCAGCAGTGAATCAGGGTATGAGCAGTTCTTC; CDR3 protein: CASSESGYEQFF
J gene: TRBJ2-1; V gene: TRBV7-3; clone size: many; D gene: .; CDR3 DNA: TGTGCCAGCGCAGCGGCCACGTACAATGAGCAGTTCTTC; CDR3 protein: CASAAATYNEQFF
J gene: TRBJ2-3; V gene: TRBV7-2; clone size: .; D gene: TRBD2; CDR3 DNA: TGTGCCAGCAGCTTACCGGGGGGGGTCACAGATACGCAGTATTTT; CDR3 protein: CASSLPGGVTDTQYF
J gene: TRBJ1-1; V gene: TRBV20-1; clone size: .; D gene: TRBD1; CDR3 DNA: TGCAGTGCTAGAGCTGCACACCAGGGACAGGGACCTGAAGCTTTCTTT; CDR3 protein: CSARAAHQGQGPEAFF
J gene: TRBJ2-5; V gene: TRBV20-1; clone size: many; D gene: TRBD2; CDR3 DNA: TGCAGTGCAAACGGGGGGGCTTGGGAGACCCAGTACTTC; CDR3 protein: CSANGGAWETQYF
J gene: TRBJ2-2; V gene: TRBV5-1; clone size: .; D gene: .; CDR3 DNA: TGCGCCAGCAGCTTGCGGGCGGAACACACCGGGGAGCTGTTTTTT; CDR3 protein: CASSLRAEHTGELFF
J gene: TRBJ1-4; V gene: TRBV4-1; clone size: few; D gene: .; CDR3 DNA: TGCGCCAGCAGCCACTGGGGGGTCTCTAATGAAAAACTGTTTTTT; CDR3 protein: CASSHWGVSNEKLFF
J gene: TRBJ2-5; V gene: TRBV4-3; clone size: many; D gene: .; CDR3 DNA: TGCGCCAGCAGCCAAGATTTAGGCAGGCAAGAGACCCAGTACTTC; CDR3 protein: CASSQDLGRQETQYF
J gene: TRBJ2-2; V gene: TRBV12-3/TRBV12-4; clone size: few; D gene: TRBD1; CDR3 DNA: TGTGCCAGCCAACCCCGGGACAGGGGTCCCGGGGAGCTGTTTTTT; CDR3 protein: CASQPRDRGPGELFF
J gene: TRBJ2-7; V gene: TRBV7-2; clone size: few; D gene: .; CDR3 DNA: TGTGCCAGCAGCCCCCCAGCAGGGGCCCACGAGCAGTACTTC; CDR3 protein: CASSPPAGAHEQYF
J gene: TRBJ2-5; V gene: TRBV18; clone size: many; D gene: .; CDR3 DNA: TGTGCCAGCTCCCCCGGGGCTCAAGAGACCCAGTACTTC; CDR3 protein: CASSPGAQETQYF
J gene: TRBJ1-1; V gene: TRBV15; clone size: many; D gene: .; CDR3 DNA: TGTGCCACCAGCAGCTTAATGAACACTGAAGCTTTCTTT; CDR3 protein: CATSSLMNTEAFF
J gene: TRBJ2-7; V gene: TRBV7-9; clone size: many; D gene: .; CDR3 DNA: TGTGCCAGCAGCCATACCTACGAGCAGTACTTC; CDR3 protein: CASSHTYEQYF
J gene: TRBJ1-1; V gene: TRBV5-1; clone size: many; D gene: .; CDR3 DNA: TGCGCCAGCAGCCCCGACAGACCTAACACTGAAGCTTTCTTT; CDR3 protein: CASSPDRPNTEAFF
J gene: TRBJ2-4; V gene: TRBV5-1; clone size: .; D gene: .; CDR3 DNA: TGCGCCAGCAGCTTGGCCTGGACACGAACTAACATTCAGTACTTC; CDR3 protein: CASSLAWTRTNIQYF
J gene: TRBJ1-2; V gene: TRBV7-2; clone size: .; D gene: .; CDR3 DNA: TGTGCCAGCAGCTTAGTTCGCTATGGCTACACCTTC; CDR3 protein: CASSLVRYGYTF
J gene: TRBJ1-5; V gene: TRBV20-1; clone size: many; D gene: TRBD1; CDR3 DNA: TGCAGTTCACAGGGGAGCAATCAGCCCCAGCATTTT; CDR3 protein: CSSQGSNQPQHF
J gene: TRBJ1-6; V gene: TRBV6-2/TRBV6-3; clone size: many; D gene: .; CDR3 DNA: TGTGCCAGCAGTCGACAGGACGCGAATTCACCCCTCCACTTT; CDR3 protein: CASSRQDANSPLHF
J gene: TRBJ2-1; V gene: TRBV3-1; clone size: .; D gene: .; CDR3 DNA: TGTGCCAGCAGCCCGAGTGGCCGCTACAATGAGCAGTTCTTC; CDR3 protein: CASSPSGRYNEQFF
J gene: TRBJ1-1; V gene: TRBV2; clone size: .; D gene: TRBD1; CDR3 DNA: TGTGCCAGCAGCCAGGGGGCCTTTTACACTGAAGCTTTCTTT; CDR3 protein: CASSQGAFYTEAFF
J gene: TRBJ2-2; V gene: TRBV7-6; clone size: many; D gene: .; CDR3 DNA: TGTGCCAGCAGCTCGATGCAGGGCGTTCCTGGGGAGCTGTTTTTT; CDR3 protein: CASSSMQGVPGELFF
J gene: TRBJ2-1; V gene: TRBV12-3/TRBV12-4; clone size: few; D gene: TRBD2; CDR3 DNA: TGTGCCAGCAGTCAGGCCGGACTAGTAATTCTCAATGAGCAGTTCTTC; CDR3 protein: CASSQAGLVILNEQFF
J gene: TRBJ1-3; V gene: TRBV12-3/TRBV12-4; clone size: few; D gene: .; CDR3 DNA: TGTGCCAGCAGTTTGTTGAGGGACTGGGGAAACACCATATATTTT; CDR3 protein: CASSLLRDWGNTIYF
J gene: TRBJ1-2; V gene: TRBV6-1; clone size: .; D gene: .; CDR3 DNA: TGTGCCAGCATTCCGGGACGCGGCCTCTTTAACTATGGCTACACCTTC; CDR3 protein: CASIPGRGLFNYGYTF
J gene: TRBJ2-3; V gene: TRBV19; clone size: many; D gene: TRBD1; CDR3 DNA: TGTGCCAGTAGTCACGACAGGGCTAGCACAGATACGCAGTATTTT; CDR3 protein: CASSHDRASTDTQYF
J gene: TRBJ2-7; V gene: TRBV21-1; clone size: many; D gene: .; CDR3 DNA: TGTGCCAGCAGCAAAAGGGGGACAGGGGGGTACGAGCAGTACTTC; CDR3 protein: CASSKRGTGGYEQYF
J gene: TRBJ2-2; V gene: TRBV20-1; clone size: many; D gene: TRBD2; CDR3 DNA: TGCAAACACCGACTAGCGGGAAACACCGGGGAGCTGTTTTTT; CDR3 protein: CKHRLAGNTGELFF
J gene: TRBJ1-4; V gene: TRBV20-1; clone size: many; D gene: .; CDR3 DNA: TGCAGTGCTGCGGTCTCGGCTAATGAAAAACTGTTTTTT; CDR3 protein: CSAAVSANEKLFF
J gene: TRBJ2-1; V gene: TRBV4-1; clone size: .; D gene: .; CDR3 DNA: TGCGCCAGCAGCCAAGTCCACGGGGGCCCCTCCTACAATGAGCAGTTCTTC; CDR3 protein: CASSQVHGGPSYNEQFF
J gene: TRBJ2-2; V gene: TRBV7-9; clone size: many; D gene: .; CDR3 DNA: TGTGCCAGCAGCGCTCTCTCCTGGGCCACCGGGGAGCTGTTTTTT; CDR3 protein: CASSALSWATGELFF
J gene: TRBJ2-2; V gene: TRBV12-3/TRBV12-4; clone size: .; D gene: TRBD2; CDR3 DNA: TGTGCCAGCAGGGTAGCGGGGTCCGGGGAGCTGTTTTTT; CDR3 protein: CASRVAGSGELFF
J gene: TRBJ1-6; V gene: TRBV20-1; clone size: few; D gene: .; CDR3 DNA: TGCAGTGCCGCCGCGGGTGAACAGGGTGGTAATTCACCCCTCCACTTT; CDR3 protein: CSAAAGEQGGNSPLHF
J gene: TRBJ1-1; V gene: TRBV2; clone size: few; D gene: TRBD1; CDR3 DNA: TGTGCCAGCAGTTCACAGGGGGCTGAAGCTTTCTTT; CDR3 protein: CASSSQGAEAFF
J gene: TRBJ2-3; V gene: TRBV5-1; clone size: few; D gene: .; CDR3 DNA: TGCGCCAGCAGCTGGGGATCCGGCCCAGATACGCAGTATTTT; CDR3 protein: CASSWGSGPDTQYF
J gene: TRBJ2-3; V gene: TRBV20-1; clone size: many; D gene: TRBD2; CDR3 DNA: TGCAGTGCTAGGGGACAGCCTAGCGGGGGAGGCCGCACAGATACGCAGTATTTT; CDR3 protein: CSARGQPSGGGRTDTQYF
J gene: TRBJ2-7; V gene: TRBV11-2; clone size: .; D gene: .; CDR3 DNA: TGTGCCAGCAGCTTAAGGGACACCGGGACCTACGAGCAGTACTTC; CDR3 protein: CASSLRDTGTYEQYF
J gene: TRBJ1-1; V gene: TRBV18; clone size: few; D gene: .; CDR3 DNA: TGTGCCAGCTCACCTATGGGAGGCGACACTGAAGCTTTCTTT; CDR3 protein: CASSPMGGDTEAFF
J gene: TRBJ2-3; V gene: TRBV12-3/TRBV12-4; clone size: many; D gene: TRBD1; CDR3 DNA: TGTGCCAGCAGTACGCAGGGGGCGGCAGATACGCAGTATTTT; CDR3 protein: CASSTQGAADTQYF
J gene: TRBJ2-5; V gene: TRBV12-3/TRBV12-4; clone size: many; D gene: TRBD2; CDR3 DNA: TGTGCCAGAACAGACCCCGGACTAGTAGCGATAAAGACCCAGTACTTC; CDR3 protein: CARTDPGLVAIKTQYF
J gene: TRBJ2-1; V gene: TRBV6-2/TRBV6-3; clone size: many; D gene: TRBD1; CDR3 DNA: TGTGCCAGCAGTCACTACAGGGGAGAAACCTACAATGAGCAGTTCTTC; CDR3 protein: CASSHYRGETYNEQFF
J gene: TRBJ2-7; V gene: TRBV27; clone size: .; D gene: .; CDR3 DNA: TGTGCCAGCAGTTTAGGGCAGCCCTACGAGCAGTACTTC; CDR3 protein: CASSLGQPYEQYF
J gene: TRBJ1-5; V gene: TRBV5-5; clone size: .; D gene: .; CDR3 DNA: TGTGCCAGCAGCTTGGCCCCCTACAGCAGCAATCAGCCCCAGCATTTT; CDR3 protein: CASSLAPYSSNQPQHF
J gene: TRBJ1-1; V gene: TRBV10-3; clone size: few; D gene: TRBD1; CDR3 DNA: TGTGCCATCAGTGGAGGTGGACAGGGGGCATCTGAAGCTTTCTTT; CDR3 protein: CAISGGGQGASEAFF
J gene: TRBJ1-4; V gene: TRBV5-1; clone size: .; D gene: TRBD1; CDR3 DNA: TGCGCCAGCAGCGGACAGGGCGTATATGAAAAACTGTTTTTT; CDR3 protein: CASSGQGVYEKLFF